This T cell receptor beta chain was documented in a study of T cells in localized non-small cell lung cancer. V was cut by 5 bases and J by 2 bases, with 7 bases left in between. The CDR3 extends over 13 amino acids. Germline CDR1 SNHLY, CDR2 FYNNEI. Using immunoSEQ multiplex PCR, the repertoire was profiled, and TCRdb retains in-frame clones only, with some absent. The sample contains roughly 30,000 clones, 88% of which appear only once. This chain links TRBV2 with TRBJ2-1, with D tentatively TRBD1 (6 bases). The receptor's source is a woman aged 35-75 years with stage I lung adenocarcinoma. Here the sequenced sample was peripheral blood, taken before any cancer treatment. The chain's CDR3 is CASSTGPYNEQFF. The CDR3 DNA reads TGTGCCAGCAGTACAGGGCCCTACAATGAGCAGTTCTTC.